This TCR beta chain was retrieved from a study of beta chain features in type 1 diabetes. Study-wide findings and caveats: TCRB CDR3s were moderately but significantly shorter in Type 1 diabetes patients in all four CD4+ subsets.

There are a few counts of this clone. Antigen: not known. It was one heparinised blood draw, averaging about 110 mL, that each donor gave. Expressed TCRB transcripts were sequenced because the entire RNA isolate underwent reverse transcription. Generated by immunoSEQ multiplex PCR, the TCRdb table keeps only in-frame clones and is missing some. The table records about 900,000 clones, roughly 16% of them present only once. The germline gives CDR1 DFQATT, CDR2 SNEGSKA (reference sequence). V was pared by 3 bases and J by 7 bases, with 7 bases between. This CDR3 region has 11 residues. The sample taken for sequencing was naive CD4+ T cells from blood. The genes are TRBV20-1 and TRBJ2-1; D is unclear. The receptor comes from a woman aged 18-29 years in good health. The CDR3 coding sequence is TGCAGTGCTAGTTTGGTTAATGAGCAGTTCTTC. Its translation: CSASLVNEQFF.